This T cell receptor (beta chain) was identified during a study of CD8 T cells in Susac syndrome. The authors carried out high-throughput sequencing of TCR beta. They applied it to CD8+ and CD4+ T cells obtained from blood. Patients with stable or active relapsing-remitting disease, all of them treatment-naive, made up the multiple sclerosis controls. It was negative isolation that provided the CD8+ and CD4+ T cells, whereas TEMRA cells were enriched by FACS. After extraction with the RNeasy kit, about 0.45 to 1 ug of the RNA was reverse transcribed using random hexamers. TCR beta CDR3 was amplified by immunoSEQ covering 54 Vbeta and 13 Jbeta. MiXCR, applied by TCRdb to the immunoSEQ multiplex PCR reads, yields one record per CDR3 protein. The sample records some 300,000 distinct CDR3 sequences, 70% to 90% being singletons. Per germline, CDR1 MDHEN and CDR2 SYDVKM. There are 16 residues in the CDR3. With 2 bases removed from V and 6 bases from J, the gap between germline ends came to 17 bases.

The sample comprised CD8+ T cells from PBMCs. The clonotype was recovered from a human donor with multiple sclerosis. The chain combines TRBV28 with TRBJ2-1; a possible D gene is TRBD2 (6 bases). The CDR3 protein is CASSLGLPGTINEQFF. The CDR3 DNA sequence: TGTGCCAGCAGTTTAGGACTACCAGGAACTATCAATGAGCAGTTCTTC.